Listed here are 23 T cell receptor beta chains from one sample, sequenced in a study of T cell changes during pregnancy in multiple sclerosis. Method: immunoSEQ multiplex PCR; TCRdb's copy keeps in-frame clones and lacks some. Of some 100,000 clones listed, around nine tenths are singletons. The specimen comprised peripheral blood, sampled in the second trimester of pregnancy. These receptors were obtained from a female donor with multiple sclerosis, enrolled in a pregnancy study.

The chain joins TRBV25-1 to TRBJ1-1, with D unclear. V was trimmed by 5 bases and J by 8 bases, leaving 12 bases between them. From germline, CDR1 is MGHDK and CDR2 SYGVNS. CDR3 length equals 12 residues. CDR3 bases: TGTGCCAGCAGTATAAGCGGGGTGGAAGCTTTCTTT. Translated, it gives CASSISGVEAFF.

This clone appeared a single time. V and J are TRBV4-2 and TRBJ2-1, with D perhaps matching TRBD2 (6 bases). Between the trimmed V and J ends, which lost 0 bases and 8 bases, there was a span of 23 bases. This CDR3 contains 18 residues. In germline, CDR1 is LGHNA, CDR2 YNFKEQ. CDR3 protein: CASSQETGGILLGYEQFF. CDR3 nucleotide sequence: TGTGCCAGCAGCCAAGAAACAGGCGGGATCCTCCTTGGCTATGAGCAGTTCTTC.

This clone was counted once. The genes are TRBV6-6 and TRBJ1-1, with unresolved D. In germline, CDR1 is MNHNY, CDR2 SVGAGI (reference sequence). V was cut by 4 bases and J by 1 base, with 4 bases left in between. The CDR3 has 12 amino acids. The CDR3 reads CASSFRNTEAFF. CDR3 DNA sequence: TGTGCCAGCAGTTTCCGGAACACTGAAGCTTTCTTT.

CDR3 coding DNA: TGTGCCAGCAGCTTTGGAGGGTCGGGTGGCTACACCTTC. It specifies CASSFGGSGGYTF. This rearrangement joins TRBV7-9 to TRBJ1-2; D is undetermined. Germline values: CDR1 SEHNR, CDR2 FQNEAQ (reference sequence). Trimming stripped 3 bases from V and 7 bases from J, with 12 bases between. This CDR3 spans 13 amino acids.

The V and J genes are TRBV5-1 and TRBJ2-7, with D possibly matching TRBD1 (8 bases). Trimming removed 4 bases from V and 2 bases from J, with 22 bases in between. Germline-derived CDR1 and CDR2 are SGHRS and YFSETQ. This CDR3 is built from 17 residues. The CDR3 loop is CASSNAQGAGAPYEQYF. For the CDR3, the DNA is TGCGCCAGCAGCAACGCTCAGGGGGCGGGGGCCCCCTACGAGCAGTACTTC. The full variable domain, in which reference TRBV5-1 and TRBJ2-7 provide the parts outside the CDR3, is KAGVTQTPRYLIKTRGQQVTLSCSPISGHRSVSWYQQTPGQGLQFLFEYFSETQRNKGNFPGRFSGRQFSNSRSEMNVSTLELGDSALYLCASSNAQGAGAPYEQYFGPGTRLTVT.

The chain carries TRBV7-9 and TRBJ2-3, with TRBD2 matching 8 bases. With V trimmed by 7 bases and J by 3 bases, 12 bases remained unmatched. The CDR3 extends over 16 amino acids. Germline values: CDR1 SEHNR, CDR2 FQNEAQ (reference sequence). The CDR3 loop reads CASTLPEAGETDTQYF. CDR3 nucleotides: TGTGCCAGCACCCTGCCGGAAGCGGGAGAGACAGATACGCAGTATTTT.

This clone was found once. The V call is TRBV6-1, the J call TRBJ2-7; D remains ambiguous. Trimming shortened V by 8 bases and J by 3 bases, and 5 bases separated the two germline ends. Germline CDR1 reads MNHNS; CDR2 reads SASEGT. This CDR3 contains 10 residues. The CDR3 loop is CASLDYEQYF. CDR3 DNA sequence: TGTGCCAGCCTAGACTACGAGCAGTACTTC.

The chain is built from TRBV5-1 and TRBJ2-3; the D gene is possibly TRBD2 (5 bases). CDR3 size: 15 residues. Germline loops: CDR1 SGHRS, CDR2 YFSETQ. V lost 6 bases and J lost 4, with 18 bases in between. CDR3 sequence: CASTKSPWEPDTQYF. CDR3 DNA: TGCGCCAGCACAAAATCACCTTGGGAGCCAGATACGCAGTATTTT.

This chain's CDR3 is CASSEAGDDDNEQFF. As DNA, the CDR3 is TGCGCCAGCAGTGAGGCGGGTGACGATGACAATGAGCAGTTCTTC. The chain links TRBV10-1 to TRBJ2-1; possible D gene TRBD2, 5 bases. This CDR3 is 15 amino acids long. V lost 2 bases and J lost 5, with 13 bases in between. The V gene's germline CDR1 is WNHNN and CDR2 SYGVQD (reference sequence).

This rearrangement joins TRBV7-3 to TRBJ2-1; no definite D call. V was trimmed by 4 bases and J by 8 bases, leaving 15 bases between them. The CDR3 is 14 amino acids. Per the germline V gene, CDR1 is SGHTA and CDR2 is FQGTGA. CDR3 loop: CASSSSVNSHEQFF. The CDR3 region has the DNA TGTGCCAGCAGCTCGTCCGTTAATTCCCATGAGCAGTTCTTC.

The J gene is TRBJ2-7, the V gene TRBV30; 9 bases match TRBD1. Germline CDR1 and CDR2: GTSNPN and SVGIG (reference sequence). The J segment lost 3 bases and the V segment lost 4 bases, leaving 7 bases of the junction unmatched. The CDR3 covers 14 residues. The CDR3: CAWTKTGGDYEQYF. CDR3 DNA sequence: TGTGCCTGGACAAAGACAGGGGGAGACTACGAGCAGTACTTC.

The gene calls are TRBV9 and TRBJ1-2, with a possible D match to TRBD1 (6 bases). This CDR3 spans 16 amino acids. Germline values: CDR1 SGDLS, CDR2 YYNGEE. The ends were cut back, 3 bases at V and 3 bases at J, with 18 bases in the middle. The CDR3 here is CASSGPTGVTHYGYTF. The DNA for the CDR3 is TGTGCCAGCAGCGGACCGACAGGTGTCACTCACTATGGCTACACCTTC.

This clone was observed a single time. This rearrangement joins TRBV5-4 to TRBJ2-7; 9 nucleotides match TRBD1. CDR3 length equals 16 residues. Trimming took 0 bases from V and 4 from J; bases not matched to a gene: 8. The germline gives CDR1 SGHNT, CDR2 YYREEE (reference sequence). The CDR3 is CASSLAGGQGLYEQYF. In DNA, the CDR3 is TGTGCCAGCAGCTTGGCCGGGGGACAGGGTCTGTACGAGCAGTACTTC. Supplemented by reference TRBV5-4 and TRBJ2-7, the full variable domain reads ETGVTQSPTHLIKTRGQQVTLRCSSQSGHNTVSWYQQALGQGPQFIFQYYREEENGRGNFPPRFSGLQFPNYSSELNVNALELDDSALYLCASSLAGGQGLYEQYFGPGTRLTVT.

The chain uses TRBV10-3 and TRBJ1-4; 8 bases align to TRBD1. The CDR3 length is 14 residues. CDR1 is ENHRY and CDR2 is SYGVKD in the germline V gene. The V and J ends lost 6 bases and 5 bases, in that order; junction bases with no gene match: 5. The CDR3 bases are TGTGCCATCAGGGGGGGACAGGCGAATGAAAAACTGTTTTTT. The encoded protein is CAIRGGQANEKLFF.

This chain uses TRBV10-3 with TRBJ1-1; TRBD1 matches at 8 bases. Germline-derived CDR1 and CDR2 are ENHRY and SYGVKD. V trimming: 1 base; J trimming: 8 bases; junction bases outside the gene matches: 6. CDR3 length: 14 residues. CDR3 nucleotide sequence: TGTGCCATCAGTGAGTTGGGTGACAGGGGCGAAGCTTTCTTT. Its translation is CAISELGDRGEAFF.

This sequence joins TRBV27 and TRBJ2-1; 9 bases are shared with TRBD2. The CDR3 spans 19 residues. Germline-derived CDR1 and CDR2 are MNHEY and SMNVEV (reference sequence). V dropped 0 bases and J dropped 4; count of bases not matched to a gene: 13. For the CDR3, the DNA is TGTGCCAGCAGTTTATCTCTGGGGCAGGCGGGAGGGGGGTACAATGAGCAGTTCTTC. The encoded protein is CASSLSLGQAGGGYNEQFF.

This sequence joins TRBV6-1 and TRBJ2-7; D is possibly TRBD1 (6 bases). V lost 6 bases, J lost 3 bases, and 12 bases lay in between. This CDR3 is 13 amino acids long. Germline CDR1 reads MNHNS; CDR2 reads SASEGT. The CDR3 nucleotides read TGTGCCAGCAGCAAGGACAGAAACTACGAGCAGTACTTC. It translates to CASSKDRNYEQYF.

This CDR3 is CASSLVGSYSTDTQYF. The CDR3 DNA follows: TGTGCCAGCAGTTTAGTAGGGAGTTACAGCACAGATACGCAGTATTTT. This chain uses TRBV28 with TRBJ2-3; D is possibly TRBD2 (5 bases). The CDR3 runs to 16 residues. The V end lost 2 bases, the J end lost 0 bases, and 12 bases lay between the germline ends. Germline V gives CDR1 MDHEN, CDR2 SYDVKM.

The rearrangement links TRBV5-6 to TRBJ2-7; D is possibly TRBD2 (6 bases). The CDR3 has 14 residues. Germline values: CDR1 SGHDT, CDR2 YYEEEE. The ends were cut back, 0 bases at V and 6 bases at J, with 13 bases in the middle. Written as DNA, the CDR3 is TGTGCCAGCAGCTTGGCCGTCGGAGGGGCCGAGCAGTACTTC. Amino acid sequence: CASSLAVGGAEQYF.

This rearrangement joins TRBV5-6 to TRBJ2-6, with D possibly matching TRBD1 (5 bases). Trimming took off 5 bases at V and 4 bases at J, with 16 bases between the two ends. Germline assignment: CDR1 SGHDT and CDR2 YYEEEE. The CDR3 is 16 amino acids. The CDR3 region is CASREQGNPGANVLTF. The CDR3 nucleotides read TGTGCCAGCAGGGAGCAGGGAAATCCAGGGGCCAACGTCCTGACTTTC.

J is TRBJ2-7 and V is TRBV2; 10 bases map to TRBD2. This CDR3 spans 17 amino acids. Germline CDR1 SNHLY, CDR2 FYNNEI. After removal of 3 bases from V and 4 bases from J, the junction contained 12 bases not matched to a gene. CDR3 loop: CASSDMVGLAGVYEQYF. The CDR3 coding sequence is TGTGCCAGCAGTGATATGGTGGGGCTAGCGGGAGTTTACGAGCAGTACTTC. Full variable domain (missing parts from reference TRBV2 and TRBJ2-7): EPEVTQTPSHQVTQMGQEVILRCVPISNHLYFYWYRQILGQKVEFLVSFYNNEISEKSEIFDDQFSVERPDGSNFTLKIRSTKLEDSAMYFCASSDMVGLAGVYEQYFGPGTRLTVT.

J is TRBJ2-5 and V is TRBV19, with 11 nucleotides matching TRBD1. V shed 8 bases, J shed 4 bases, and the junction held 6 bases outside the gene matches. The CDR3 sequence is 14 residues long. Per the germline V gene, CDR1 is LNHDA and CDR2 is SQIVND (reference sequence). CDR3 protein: CASGPGQGVETQYF. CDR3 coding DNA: TGTGCCAGTGGCCCGGGACAGGGGGTAGAGACCCAGTACTTC.

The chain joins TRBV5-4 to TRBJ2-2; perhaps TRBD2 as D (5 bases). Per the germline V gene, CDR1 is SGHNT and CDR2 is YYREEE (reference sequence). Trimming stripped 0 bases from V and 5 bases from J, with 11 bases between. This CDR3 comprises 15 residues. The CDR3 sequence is CASSLARVGTGELFF. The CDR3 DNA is TGTGCCAGCAGCTTGGCGCGGGTGGGGACCGGGGAGCTGTTTTTT. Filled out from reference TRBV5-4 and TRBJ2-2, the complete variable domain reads ETGVTQSPTHLIKTRGQQVTLRCSSQSGHNTVSWYQQALGQGPQFIFQYYREEENGRGNFPPRFSGLQFPNYSSELNVNALELDDSALYLCASSLARVGTGELFFGEGSRLTVL.